This entry lists 9 T cell receptor beta chains sequenced from one sample in a study of T-cell memory formation after mild COVID-19. TCRdb reanalysed the 5' RACE reads using MiXCR and keeps one entry per CDR3 protein. The table has more than 350,000 distinct CDR3 sequences, roughly 15% seen once; the top ten hold 20% to 25%. The specimen sequenced was PBMCs or a T cell subset sorted from them (not recorded which). All receptors derive from a man between 18 and 35 years old who had mild COVID-19 (a few samples of this study predate the infection). Cell type and time point are not known.

The chain couples TRBV27 to TRBJ1-4; possibly TRBD1 for D (6 bases). Germline-derived CDR1 and CDR2 are MNHEY and SMNVEV (reference sequence). Trimming took off 5 bases at V and 4 bases at J, with 14 bases between the two ends. This CDR3 is 15 amino acids long. The CDR3, as DNA: TGTGCCAGCAGTCAAAACAGAGGGGGTAATGAAAAACTGTTTTTT. This translates into CASSQNRGGNEKLFF.

This clonotype has a single count. The chain carries TRBV7-9 and TRBJ1-4; unclear D gene. V lost 5 bases and J 0 bases, leaving 7 bases between the germline ends. This CDR3 region has 14 residues. Germline V gene lookup returns CDR1 SEHNR and CDR2 FQNEAQ (reference sequence). Written as DNA, the CDR3 is TGTGCCAGCAGCGCGACAACAACTAATGAAAAACTGTTTTTT. It translates to CASSATTTNEKLFF.

The chain couples TRBV28 to TRBJ2-7; D tentatively reads TRBD1 or TRBD2 (5 bases each). The length of the CDR3 is 13 residues. V was shortened by 6 bases and J by 3 bases, with 12 bases between the two germline ends. Germline CDR1 and CDR2: MDHEN and SYDVKM. CDR3 nucleotides: TGTGCCAGCAGGGTGGGACGCGGCTACGAGCAGTACGTC. As protein: CASRVGRGYEQYV.

This clonotype has at least ten counts. The V and J genes are TRBV4-3 and TRBJ2-1; TRBD2 matches 10 bases. With V trimmed by 0 bases and J by 4 bases, 3 bases remained unmatched. This CDR3 has 16 residues. Looked up from germline, CDR1 is LGHNA and CDR2 is YSLEER. CDR3 sequence (DNA): TGCGCCAGCAGCCAAGAGGTAGCGGGGGGTTACAATGAGCAGTTCTTC. Encoded protein: CASSQEVAGGYNEQFF.

The chain couples TRBV6-6 to TRBJ2-2, with 9 bases lining up with TRBD2. Per the germline V gene, CDR1 is MNHNY and CDR2 is SVGAGI (reference sequence). The CDR3 loop spans 13 amino acids. V was clipped by 11 bases and J by 5 bases; unmatched bases: 6. The CDR3 region is CAGGGGATGELFF. CDR3 DNA sequence: TGTGCCGGCGGCGGGGGGGCAACCGGGGAGCTGTTTTTT.

This clonotype has a count of ten or more. The chain links TRBV30 to TRBJ1-5; unclear D gene. CDR1 is GTSNPN, CDR2 SVGIG, per germline (reference sequence). Trimming left V 0 bases short and J 4 bases short, with 7 bases between. The CDR3 has 13 residues. In DNA, the CDR3 is TGTGCCTGGAGTGTAAGGGAGAATCAGCCCCAGCATTTT. Its protein is CAWSVRENQPQHF.

V is TRBV20-1 and J is TRBJ1-2; TRBD1 matches at 7 bases. Unmatched junction bases numbered 12, after V lost 2 bases and J lost 0 bases. Germline assignment: CDR1 DFQATT and CDR2 SNEGSKA (reference sequence). The CDR3 consists of 17 residues. Here the CDR3 reads CSARTRSTGASNYGYTF. In DNA, the CDR3 is TGCAGTGCTAGAACTAGAAGCACAGGGGCCTCTAACTATGGCTACACCTTC.

The gene calls are TRBV3-1 and TRBJ2-3; tentatively, D is TRBD1 or TRBD2 (5 bases each). Trimming removed 0 bases from V and 6 bases from J, with 13 bases in between. The CDR3 length is 15 residues. Germline CDR1 and CDR2: LGHDT and YNNKEL (reference sequence). The CDR3 region is CASSQDGLAGDTQYF. CDR3 nucleotides: TGTGCCAGCAGCCAAGATGGTCTAGCAGGGGATACGCAGTATTTT.

The chain is built from TRBV28 and TRBJ2-7, with D possibly being TRBD1 (6 bases). CDR1 and CDR2 (germline): MDHEN, SYDVKM. The CDR3 is 15 amino acids. Trimming removed 5 bases from V and 3 bases from J, with 17 bases in between. CDR3 in DNA: TGTGCCAGCAGTGCCCCAGGGGACGGAGACTACGAGCAGTACGTC. Amino acid sequence: CASSAPGDGDYEQYV.